Listed below are T cell receptor beta chains from one sample, sequenced in a study of cytomegalovirus exposure and HLA in healthy donors. Profiling relied on immunoSEQ multiplex PCR, and the TCRdb table lists in-frame clones only, not all of them. The repertoire has 150,000 to 200,000 clones, about 80% of them found once; the top ten carry roughly 9.7%. Sequenced input: PBMCs. The source of these receptors is a man aged 18-30 years in good health and CMV-seropositive. Both conserved end residues are part of each CDR3. The order of the fields is clone size, V gene, D gene, J gene, CDR3 protein, CDR3 DNA. A D gene is named only where the DNA matches it firmly. Some rows mark clone size as missing; the rest say once, few, many or name a class of expanded clone.

clone size: few; V gene: TRBV4-2; D gene: .; J gene: TRBJ1-2; CDR3 protein: CASSQGKGVSHYGYTF; CDR3 DNA: TGTGCCAGCAGCCAAGGCAAGGGGGTTTCCCACTATGGCTACACCTTC
clone size: once; V gene: TRBV30; D gene: .; J gene: TRBJ1-5; CDR3 protein: CAWSHGVGNQPQHF; CDR3 DNA: TGTGCCTGGAGTCACGGGGTGGGCAATCAGCCCCAGCATTTT
clone size: .; V gene: TRBV5-1; D gene: TRBD2; J gene: TRBJ2-7; CDR3 protein: CTSSLGGLGYEQYF; CDR3 DNA: TGCACCAGCAGCTTGGGGGGACTAGGTTACGAGCAGTACTTC
clone size: .; V gene: TRBV7-2; D gene: TRBD2; J gene: TRBJ2-7; CDR3 protein: CASSLTAGVEQYF; CDR3 DNA: TGTGCCAGCAGCTTAACAGCGGGAGTGGAGCAGTACTTC
clone size: .; V gene: TRBV9; D gene: TRBD1; J gene: TRBJ1-1; CDR3 protein: CASSNPGQGAYNAEAFF; CDR3 DNA: TGTGCCAGCAGTAATCCGGGACAGGGGGCGTATAATGCTGAAGCTTTCTTT
clone size: .; V gene: TRBV15; D gene: .; J gene: TRBJ1-5; CDR3 protein: CATSSAHTVGGNQPQHF; CDR3 DNA: TGTGCCACCAGCAGCGCCCATACCGTCGGAGGCAATCAGCCCCAGCATTTT
clone size: .; V gene: TRBV7-9; D gene: .; J gene: TRBJ2-3; CDR3 protein: CASSFLRDTQYF; CDR3 DNA: TGTGCCAGCAGCTTTCTCAGGGATACGCAGTATTTT
clone size: .; V gene: TRBV6-1; D gene: TRBD1; J gene: TRBJ2-2; CDR3 protein: CASSRDRGTTGELFF; CDR3 DNA: TGTGCCAGCAGTCGGGACAGGGGTACTACCGGGGAGCTGTTTTTT
clone size: .; V gene: TRBV27; D gene: TRBD2; J gene: TRBJ2-7; CDR3 protein: CASSSRTSGVYEQYF; CDR3 DNA: TGTGCCAGCAGTTCGAGGACTAGCGGGGTTTACGAGCAGTACTTC
clone size: .; V gene: TRBV7-9; D gene: .; J gene: TRBJ1-4; CDR3 protein: CASSSTGHWNEKLFF; CDR3 DNA: TGTGCCAGCAGCTCGACGGGACACTGGAATGAAAAACTGTTTTTT
clone size: .; V gene: TRBV5-1; D gene: .; J gene: TRBJ1-4; CDR3 protein: CASSTGRVIQGRTNEKLFF; CDR3 DNA: TGCGCCAGCAGCACCGGGCGGGTTATACAGGGACGGACTAATGAAAAACTGTTTTTT
clone size: .; V gene: TRBV30; D gene: .; J gene: TRBJ2-3; CDR3 protein: CAWRSDSSDTQYF; CDR3 DNA: TGTGCCTGGAGATCAGACTCCTCAGATACGCAGTATTTT
clone size: .; V gene: TRBV19; D gene: .; J gene: TRBJ2-7; CDR3 protein: CASKAAVSSYEQYF; CDR3 DNA: TGTGCCAGCAAAGCGGCAGTAAGCTCCTACGAGCAGTACTTC
clone size: .; V gene: TRBV5-5; D gene: .; J gene: TRBJ2-7; CDR3 protein: CASSLEQDSYEQYF; CDR3 DNA: TGTGCCAGCAGCTTGGAGCAGGACTCCTACGAGCAGTACTTC
clone size: .; V gene: TRBV19; D gene: .; J gene: TRBJ2-1; CDR3 protein: CASSIGANNEQFF; CDR3 DNA: TGTGCCAGCAGTATCGGAGCGAACAATGAGCAGTTCTTC
clone size: .; V gene: TRBV11-2; D gene: .; J gene: TRBJ2-7; CDR3 protein: CASSFSPGVRYEQYF; CDR3 DNA: TGTGCCAGCAGCTTTAGTCCAGGGGTTAGGTACGAGCAGTACTTC
clone size: .; V gene: TRBV6-5; D gene: .; J gene: TRBJ2-3; CDR3 protein: CASSYSGGTTDTQYF; CDR3 DNA: TGTGCCAGCAGTTACAGTGGGGGGACCACAGATACGCAGTATTTT
clone size: .; V gene: TRBV9; D gene: TRBD2; J gene: TRBJ2-5; CDR3 protein: CASSVGGAGETQYF; CDR3 DNA: TGTGCCAGCAGCGTCGGGGGGGCAGGGGAGACCCAGTACTTC
clone size: .; V gene: TRBV5-1; D gene: .; J gene: TRBJ2-5; CDR3 protein: CASSPALADQETQYF; CDR3 DNA: TGCGCCAGCAGCCCAGCACTAGCCGACCAAGAGACCCAGTACTTC
clone size: .; V gene: TRBV9; D gene: .; J gene: TRBJ2-7; CDR3 protein: CASSPDSPYEQYF; CDR3 DNA: TGTGCCAGCAGCCCGGACAGTCCCTACGAGCAGTACTTC
clone size: .; V gene: TRBV15; D gene: .; J gene: TRBJ2-6; CDR3 protein: CATSRDPQGSGANVLTF; CDR3 DNA: TGTGCCACCAGCAGAGATCCCCAGGGCTCTGGGGCCAACGTCCTGACTTTC
clone size: .; V gene: TRBV2; D gene: TRBD1; J gene: TRBJ1-2; CDR3 protein: CASSLGQGLYGYTF; CDR3 DNA: TGTGCCAGCAGTTTAGGACAGGGCCTCTATGGCTACACCTTC
clone size: .; V gene: TRBV10-2; D gene: .; J gene: TRBJ2-1; CDR3 protein: CASSETSSSYNEQFF; CDR3 DNA: TGCGCCAGCAGTGAGACTAGCTCCTCCTACAATGAGCAGTTCTTC
clone size: few; V gene: TRBV4-1; D gene: TRBD1; J gene: TRBJ2-7; CDR3 protein: CASSQEWDRDGEQYF; CDR3 DNA: TGCGCCAGCAGCCAAGAATGGGACAGGGATGGCGAGCAGTACTTC
clone size: .; V gene: TRBV9; D gene: TRBD1; J gene: TRBJ2-2; CDR3 protein: CASSPSTGSTGELFF; CDR3 DNA: TGTGCCAGCAGCCCATCGACAGGGTCGACCGGGGAGCTGTTTTTT
clone size: .; V gene: TRBV2; D gene: .; J gene: TRBJ1-1; CDR3 protein: CASILTGNTEAFF; CDR3 DNA: TGTGCCAGCATTCTGACAGGAAACACTGAAGCTTTCTTT
clone size: .; V gene: TRBV28; D gene: TRBD1; J gene: TRBJ1-5; CDR3 protein: CASSLNRGRAQPQHF; CDR3 DNA: TGTGCCAGCAGTTTGAACAGGGGCCGTGCTCAGCCCCAGCATTTT
clone size: .; V gene: TRBV7-2; D gene: .; J gene: TRBJ2-7; CDR3 protein: CASSLVEMHYEQYF; CDR3 DNA: TGTGCCAGCAGCTTAGTTGAGATGCATTACGAGCAGTACTTC
clone size: few; V gene: TRBV7-9; D gene: .; J gene: TRBJ2-5; CDR3 protein: CASSRFSGETVQETQYF; CDR3 DNA: TGTGCCAGCAGCCGCTTCTCAGGGGAAACGGTCCAAGAGACCCAGTACTTC
clone size: .; V gene: TRBV6-1; D gene: .; J gene: TRBJ2-7; CDR3 protein: CASSEASSYEQYF; CDR3 DNA: TGTGCCAGCAGTGAGGCTAGCTCCTACGAGCAGTACTTC
clone size: .; V gene: TRBV7-8; D gene: .; J gene: TRBJ1-5; CDR3 protein: CASSLYEGNQPQHF; CDR3 DNA: TGTGCCAGCAGCTTATACGAGGGCAATCAGCCCCAGCATTTT
clone size: .; V gene: TRBV10-3; D gene: .; J gene: TRBJ2-1; CDR3 protein: CAISESEQYNEQFF; CDR3 DNA: TGTGCCATCAGTGAGTCTGAACAGTACAATGAGCAGTTCTTC
clone size: .; V gene: TRBV6-1; D gene: .; J gene: TRBJ2-7; CDR3 protein: CASSAYNRRSYEQYF; CDR3 DNA: TGTGCCAGCAGTGCTTACAACAGGAGATCCTACGAGCAGTACTTC
clone size: .; V gene: TRBV30; D gene: .; J gene: TRBJ2-7; CDR3 protein: CAWSSIDSQPEQYF; CDR3 DNA: TGTGCCTGGAGTAGTATAGACTCCCAGCCCGAGCAGTACTTC
clone size: .; V gene: TRBV5-1; D gene: TRBD2; J gene: TRBJ2-1; CDR3 protein: CASSLVAGVRNEQFF; CDR3 DNA: TGCGCCAGCAGCTTGGTAGCGGGAGTTCGCAATGAGCAGTTCTTC
clone size: .; V gene: TRBV4-2; D gene: .; J gene: TRBJ1-5; CDR3 protein: CASSQTSSPGSNQPQHF; CDR3 DNA: TGTGCCAGCAGCCAAACTTCGTCCCCAGGGAGCAATCAGCCCCAGCATTTT
clone size: .; V gene: TRBV11-2; D gene: .; J gene: TRBJ2-7; CDR3 protein: CASSFTVTSGGAMWYEQYF; CDR3 DNA: TGTGCCAGCAGCTTCACCGTGACTAGTGGGGGGGCCATGTGGTACGAGCAGTACTTC
clone size: few; V gene: TRBV5-6; D gene: .; J gene: TRBJ2-7; CDR3 protein: CASSFRSGWSPGEQYF; CDR3 DNA: TGTGCCAGCAGCTTTCGGTCAGGGTGGTCACCCGGCGAGCAGTACTTC
clone size: .; V gene: TRBV6-5; D gene: .; J gene: TRBJ1-2; CDR3 protein: CASSSPGFGGYTF; CDR3 DNA: TGTGCCAGCAGTTCTCCCGGGTTCGGTGGCTACACCTTC